The clone carrying this T cell receptor (beta chain) was found a few times. This sample is drawn from a study of T cells after yellow fever vaccination. Trimming took 0 bases from V and 5 from J; bases not matched to a gene: 5. The CDR3 has 16 amino acids. Researchers made TCR cDNA using 5'RACE template switching, and this step added a universal primer site and UMIs. TCRdb reprocessed the 5' RACE reads with MiXCR, giving one entry per CDR3 protein. The table shows roughly 320,000 distinct CDR3 sequences, with around 11% occurring only once. The TCR originated in a man aged 18 to 30 who received the YFV17D yellow fever vaccine. Sequencing was performed on CD4+ T cells sorted from PBMCs, taken 45 days after the yellow fever booster vaccination. The rearrangement links TRBV23-1 to TRBJ2-3; TRBD2 agrees at 10 bases. TRBV23-1 is assigned to the ORF class and has an uncertain function. The CDR3 reads CASSQSASGGGDTQYF. The CDR3 DNA sequence: TGCGCCAGCAGTCAATCCGCTAGCGGGGGTGGAGATACGCAGTATTTT.